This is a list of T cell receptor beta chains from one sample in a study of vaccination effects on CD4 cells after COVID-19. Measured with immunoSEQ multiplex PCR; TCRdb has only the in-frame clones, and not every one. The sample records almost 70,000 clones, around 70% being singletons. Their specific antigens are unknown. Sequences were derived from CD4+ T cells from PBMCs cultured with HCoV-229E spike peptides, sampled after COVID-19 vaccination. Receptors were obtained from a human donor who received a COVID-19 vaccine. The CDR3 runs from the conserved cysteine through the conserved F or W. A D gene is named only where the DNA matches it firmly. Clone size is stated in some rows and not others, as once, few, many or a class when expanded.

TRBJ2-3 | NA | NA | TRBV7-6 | CASSLAAVSTDTQYF | TGTGCCAGCAGCTTAGCGGCAGTTTCCACAGATACGCAGTATTTT
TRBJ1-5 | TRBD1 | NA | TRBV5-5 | CASSWTGLGIQPQHF | TGTGCCAGCAGCTGGACAGGGCTTGGAATTCAGCCCCAGCATTTT
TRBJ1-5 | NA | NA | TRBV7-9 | CASSLLQGSKPQHF | TGTGCCAGCAGCTTGCTACAGGGATCGAAGCCCCAGCATTTT
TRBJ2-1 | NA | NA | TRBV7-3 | CASSPTSALYNEQFF | TGTGCCAGCAGCCCGACTAGTGCGCTTTACAATGAGCAGTTCTTC
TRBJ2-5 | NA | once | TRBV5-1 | CASSLGGSAQETQYF | TGCGCCAGCAGCTTGGGAGGATCGGCCCAAGAGACCCAGTACTTC
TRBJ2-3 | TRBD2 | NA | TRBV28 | CASSPPTSGGGGNTQYF | TGTGCCAGCAGTCCCCCGACTAGCGGGGGGGGAGGGAATACGCAGTATTTT
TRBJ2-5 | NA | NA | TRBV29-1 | CSVGVETQYF | TGCAGCGTTGGGGTAGAGACCCAGTACTTC
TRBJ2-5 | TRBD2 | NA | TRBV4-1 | CASSRTLAGFQETQYF | TGCGCCAGCAGCCGCACCCTAGCGGGCTTCCAAGAGACCCAGTACTTC
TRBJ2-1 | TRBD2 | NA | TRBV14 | CASSFLAGGDYNEQFF | TGTGCCAGCAGTTTCCTAGCGGGGGGGGATTACAATGAGCAGTTCTTC
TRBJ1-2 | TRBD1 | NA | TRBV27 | CASSAPGQGTDGYTF | TGTGCCAGCAGTGCCCCGGGACAGGGGACGGATGGCTACACCTTC
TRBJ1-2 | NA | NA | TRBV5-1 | CASSLQGTDGYTF | TGCGCCAGCAGCTTACAGGGAACGGATGGCTACACCTTC
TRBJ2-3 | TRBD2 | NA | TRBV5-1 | CASSSKTSGGSDTQYF | TGCGCCAGCAGCTCGAAAACTAGCGGGGGGTCGGATACGCAGTATTTT
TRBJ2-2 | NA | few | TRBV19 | CASSIPHTGELFF | TGTGCCAGTAGTATACCCCACACCGGGGAGCTGTTTTTT
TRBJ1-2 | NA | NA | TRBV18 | CASSEQGGGYGYTF | TGTGCCAGCTCCGAACAGGGAGGGGGCTATGGCTACACCTTC
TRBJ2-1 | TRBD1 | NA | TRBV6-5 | CASRGDRPRNEQFF | TGTGCCAGCAGAGGGGACAGGCCCCGGAATGAGCAGTTCTTC
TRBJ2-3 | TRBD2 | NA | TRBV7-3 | CASSFGGARTDTQYF | TGTGCCAGCAGCTTCGGGGGGGCCCGCACAGATACGCAGTATTTT
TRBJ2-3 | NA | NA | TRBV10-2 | CASCRGMGTDTQYF | TGCGCCAGTTGCAGGGGAATGGGCACAGATACGCAGTATTTT
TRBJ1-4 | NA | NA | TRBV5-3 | CARRPEGGSGEKLFF | TGTGCCAGAAGACCCGAAGGAGGGAGTGGTGAAAAACTGTTTTTT
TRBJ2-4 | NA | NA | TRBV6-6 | CASSYLAKNIQYF | TGTGCCAGCAGTTACCTCGCCAAAAACATTCAGTACTTC
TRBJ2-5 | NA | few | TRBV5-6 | CASSLTETQYF | TGTGCCAGCAGCTTGACAGAGACCCAGTACTTC
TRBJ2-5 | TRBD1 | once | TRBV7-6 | CASSLGQGNWETQYF | TGTGCCAGCAGCTTAGGACAGGGTAATTGGGAGACCCAGTACTTC
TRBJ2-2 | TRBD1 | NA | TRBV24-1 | CATSDYQGAPTGELFF | TGTGCCACCAGTGATTACCAGGGGGCGCCCACCGGGGAGCTGTTTTTT
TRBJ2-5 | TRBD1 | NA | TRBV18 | CASSPDRVQGETQYF | TGTGCCAGCTCACCAGACAGGGTACAAGGGGAGACCCAGTACTTC
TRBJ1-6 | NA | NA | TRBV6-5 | CASSYSQSYNSPLHF | TGTGCCAGCAGTTACTCACAGTCCTATAATTCACCCCTCCACTTT
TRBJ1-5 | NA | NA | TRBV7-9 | CASAVSNQPQHF | TGTGCCAGCGCCGTTAGCAATCAGCCCCAGCATTTT
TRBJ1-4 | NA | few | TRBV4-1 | CASSLYRNEKLFF | TGCGCCAGCAGTTTGTATCGGAATGAAAAACTGTTTTTT
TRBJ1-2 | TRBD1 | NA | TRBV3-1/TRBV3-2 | CASSQDYRGGEGYTF | TGTGCCAGCAGCCAAGACTACAGGGGAGGAGAGGGCTACACCTTC
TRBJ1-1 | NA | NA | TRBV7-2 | CASSSTKRMNTEAFF | TGTGCCAGCAGCTCAACCAAACGAATGAACACTGAAGCTTTCTTT
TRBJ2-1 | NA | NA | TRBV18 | CASSPVSEQFF | TGTGCCAGCTCACCAGTATCTGAGCAGTTCTTC
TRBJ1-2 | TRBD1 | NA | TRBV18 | CASSPSRTGPLNYGYTF | TGTGCCAGCTCACCATCTAGGACAGGACCATTAAACTATGGCTACACCTTC